This TCR beta chain was observed in a study of T-cell memory formation after mild COVID-19. Study results and caveats: Clones from the second wave (peaking day 37) had unconfirmed SARS-CoV-2 specificity. Clones that got smaller from day 15 to 85 had even CD4/CD8, while clones growing later tipped toward CD4+. Cross-reactive memory apparently joined, as some responding clones appeared in pre-infection memory.

This clonotype has ten or more counts. Antigen unknown. TCRdb re-analysed the 5' RACE reads in MiXCR, keeping a single row per CDR3 protein. The data contain approximately 410,000 distinct CDR3 sequences, about 22% of them singletons. The CDR3 is 14 residues long. Germline trimming cut 3 bases from V and 5 bases from J; bases unmatched to any gene: 3. The source material was PBMCs or a T cell subset sorted from them (not recorded which). The chain carries TRBV12-3 or TRBV12-4 and TRBJ1-1; 10 bases agree with TRBD1. The receptor was derived from an adult woman who had mild COVID-19 (a few samples of this study predate the infection). Cell type and time point are not known. CDR3 amino acids: CASSFGQGETEAFF. Written as DNA, the CDR3 is TGTGCCAGCAGTTTCGGACAGGGGGAGACTGAAGCTTTCTTT.